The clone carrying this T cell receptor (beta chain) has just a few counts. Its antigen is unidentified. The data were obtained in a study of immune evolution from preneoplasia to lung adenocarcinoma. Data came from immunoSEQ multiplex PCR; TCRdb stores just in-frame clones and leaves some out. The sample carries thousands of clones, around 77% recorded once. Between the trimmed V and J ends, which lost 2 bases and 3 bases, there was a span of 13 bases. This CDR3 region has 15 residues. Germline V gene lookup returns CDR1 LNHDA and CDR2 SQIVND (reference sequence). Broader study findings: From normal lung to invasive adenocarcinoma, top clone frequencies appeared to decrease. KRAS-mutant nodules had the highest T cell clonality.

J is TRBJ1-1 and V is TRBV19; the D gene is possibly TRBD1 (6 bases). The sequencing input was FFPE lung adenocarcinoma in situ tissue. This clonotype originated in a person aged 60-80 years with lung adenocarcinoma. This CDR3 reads CASSISPGADTEAFF. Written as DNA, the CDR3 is TGTGCCAGTAGTATATCCCCGGGGGCAGACACTGAAGCTTTCTTT.